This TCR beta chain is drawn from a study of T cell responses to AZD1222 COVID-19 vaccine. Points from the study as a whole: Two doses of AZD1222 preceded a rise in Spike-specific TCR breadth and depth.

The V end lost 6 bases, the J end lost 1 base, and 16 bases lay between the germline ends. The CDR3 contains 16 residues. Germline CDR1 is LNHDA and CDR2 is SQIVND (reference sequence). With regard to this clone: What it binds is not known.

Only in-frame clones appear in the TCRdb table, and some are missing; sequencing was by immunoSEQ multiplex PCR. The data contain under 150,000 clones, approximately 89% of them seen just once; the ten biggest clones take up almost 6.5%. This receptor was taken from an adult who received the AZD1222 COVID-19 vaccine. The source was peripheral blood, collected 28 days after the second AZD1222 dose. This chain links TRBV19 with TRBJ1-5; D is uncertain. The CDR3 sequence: CASSKGGFPSNQPQHF. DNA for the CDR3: TGTGCCAGTAGCAAAGGCGGCTTTCCGAGCAATCAGCCCCAGCATTTT. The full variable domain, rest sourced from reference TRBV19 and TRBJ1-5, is DGGITQSPKYLFRKEGQNVTLSCEQNLNHDAMYWYRQDPGQGLRLIYYSQIVNDFQKGDIAEGYSVSREKKESFPLTVTSAQKNPTAFYLCASSKGGFPSNQPQHFGDGTRLSIL.